This TCR beta chain is drawn from a study of T cell responses to AZD1222 COVID-19 vaccine. A note on this clone: Its specificity is not known.

Study-level results: In a largely white British group with more females than males, clonal diversity was possibly underestimated. The study found Spike-specific TCR breadth and depth rose after two AZD1222 doses. Only a handful of individuals given AZD1222 were seropositive at baseline. Along spike, vaccine-associated CD4 TCRs were found throughout, with dominance at 160-218 and 743-854.

The CDR3 is made up of 15 amino acids. Germline-derived CDR1 and CDR2 are MDHEN and SYDVKM. V dropped 4 bases and J dropped 9 bases, with 16 bases sitting between them. Profiling relied on immunoSEQ multiplex PCR, and the TCRdb table lists in-frame clones only, not all of them. This sample has some 180,000 clones, with about 90% found just once. The sequencing used peripheral blood, collected on day 0 of AZD1222 vaccination. The J gene is TRBJ1-6, the V gene TRBV28; D is possibly TRBD1 (5 bases). The clonotype was recovered from an adult in good health. CDR3 sequence: CASSSRQGSSSPLHF. CDR3 DNA sequence: TGTGCCAGCAGTTCCCGCCAGGGAAGTAGTTCACCCCTCCACTTT.